This is a list of T cell receptor beta chains from one sample in a study of long-term antiretroviral therapy in people with HIV. Using immunoSEQ multiplex PCR, the repertoire was profiled, and TCRdb retains in-frame clones only, with some absent. Among more than 25,000 clones listed, 97% were seen once. The input for sequencing was unsorted PBMCs, taken 7.6 years after starting antiretroviral therapy. The receptors shown here come from a man aged 25-40 years with HIV. The CDR3 runs from the conserved cysteine through the conserved F or W. D genes are given only for firm matches. Not every row has a clone size; where given, it reads once, few, many or a size class.

d_call,v_call,clone_size,j_call,cdr3_nt,cdr3_aa
TRBD1,TRBV5-6,once,TRBJ2-7,TGTGCCAGCAGCCCCCAGGGGGCAGACGAGCAGTACTTC,CASSPQGADEQYF
NA,TRBV7-2,NA,TRBJ2-7,TGTGCCAGCAGCTTAGCGGACATAGCTTACGAGCAGTACTTC,CASSLADIAYEQYF
NA,TRBV7-3,NA,TRBJ2-1,TGTGCCAGCAGCTTAACGCCTTACAATGAGCAGTTCTTC,CASSLTPYNEQFF
NA,TRBV7-9,once,TRBJ1-1,TGTGCCAGCAGCCTCGAGAACACTGAAGCTTTCTTT,CASSLENTEAFF
TRBD1,TRBV6-5,NA,TRBJ2-2,TGTGCCAGCGTTCGAGGGGGCGCGAACACCGGGGAGCTGTTTTTT,CASVRGGANTGELFF
NA,TRBV5-5,NA,TRBJ1-4,TGTGCCAGCAGCTTGTATGCAACTAATGAAAAACTGTTTTTT,CASSLYATNEKLFF
TRBD2,TRBV7-8,NA,TRBJ2-2,TGTGCCAGCAAGGAACTAGCGGGAGGGCCCGGCACCGGGGAGCTGTTTTTT,CASKELAGGPGTGELFF
NA,TRBV2,NA,TRBJ2-2,TGTGCCAGCAGTGAAGCGCTACGGGGGCCCGGGGAGCTGTTTTTT,CASSEALRGPGELFF
TRBD1,TRBV9,NA,TRBJ2-7,TGTGCCAGCAGCCAGGGACAGGCTTCCTACGAGCAGTACTTC,CASSQGQASYEQYF
NA,TRBV5-1,NA,TRBJ2-3,TGCGCCAGCAGACGGACTACTCTGACCCTTGGTTACACAGATACGCAGTATTTT,CASRRTTLTLGYTDTQYF
NA,TRBV7-8,NA,TRBJ2-7,TGTGCCAGCACCCATGGGGCTCGGGAGCAGTACTTC,CASTHGAREQYF
NA,TRBV11-2,NA,TRBJ1-3,TGTGCCAGCAGCGCGACAGACAGAAACACCATATATTTT,CASSATDRNTIYF
NA,TRBV6-5,NA,TRBJ2-3,TGTGCCAGCAGTTACGAACCTTGGGATACGCAGTATTTT,CASSYEPWDTQYF
NA,TRBV30,NA,TRBJ1-5,TGTGCCTGGAGCGGCACTCGGGATCAGCCCCAGCATTTT,CAWSGTRDQPQHF
NA,TRBV7-9,NA,TRBJ1-5,TGTGCCAGCAGCTTAGAGGACAATTCACAGCATTTT,CASSLEDNSQHF